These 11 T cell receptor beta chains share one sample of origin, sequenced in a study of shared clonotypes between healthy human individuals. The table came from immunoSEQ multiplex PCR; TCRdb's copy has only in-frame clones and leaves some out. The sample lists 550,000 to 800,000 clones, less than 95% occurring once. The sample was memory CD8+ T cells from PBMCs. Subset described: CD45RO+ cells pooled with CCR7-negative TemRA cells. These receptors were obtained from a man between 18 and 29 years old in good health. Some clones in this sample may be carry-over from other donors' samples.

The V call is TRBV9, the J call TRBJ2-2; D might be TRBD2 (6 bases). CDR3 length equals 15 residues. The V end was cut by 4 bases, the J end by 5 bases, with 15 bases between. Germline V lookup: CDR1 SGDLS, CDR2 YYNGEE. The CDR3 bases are TGTGCCAGCAGCCCCCGACTAGTATTTACCGGGGAGCTGTTTTTT. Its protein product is CASSPRLVFTGELFF.

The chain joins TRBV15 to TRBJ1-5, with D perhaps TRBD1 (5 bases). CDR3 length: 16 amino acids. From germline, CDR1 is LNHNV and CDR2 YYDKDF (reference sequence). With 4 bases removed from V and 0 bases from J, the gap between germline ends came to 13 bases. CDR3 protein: CATSTTEVNSNQPQHF. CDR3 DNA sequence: TGTGCCACCAGCACGACAGAAGTTAATAGCAATCAGCCCCAGCATTTT.

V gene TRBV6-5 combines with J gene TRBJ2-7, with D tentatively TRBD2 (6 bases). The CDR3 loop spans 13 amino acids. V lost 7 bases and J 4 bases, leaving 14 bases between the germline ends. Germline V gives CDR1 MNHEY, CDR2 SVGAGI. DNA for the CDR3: TGTGCCAGCACCTGGAGGGGCGGTTACGAGCAGTACTTC. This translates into CASTWRGGYEQYF.

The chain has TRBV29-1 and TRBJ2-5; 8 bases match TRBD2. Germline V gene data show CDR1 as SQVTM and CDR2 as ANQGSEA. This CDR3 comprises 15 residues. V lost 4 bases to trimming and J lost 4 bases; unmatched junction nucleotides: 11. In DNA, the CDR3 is TGCAGCGTTGTACCCCCGGGACTAGGGAGAGAGACCCAGTACTTC. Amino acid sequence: CSVVPPGLGRETQYF.

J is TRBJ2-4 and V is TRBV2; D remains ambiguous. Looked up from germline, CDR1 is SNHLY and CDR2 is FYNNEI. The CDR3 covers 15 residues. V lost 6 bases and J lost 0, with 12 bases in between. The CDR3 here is CASSAWTLAKNIQYF. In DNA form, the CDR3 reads TGTGCCAGCAGCGCCTGGACCCTAGCCAAAAACATTCAGTACTTC. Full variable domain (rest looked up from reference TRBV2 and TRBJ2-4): EPEVTQTPSHQVTQMGQEVILRCVPISNHLYFYWYRQILGQKVEFLVSFYNNEISEKSEIFDDQFSVERPDGSNFTLKIRSTKLEDSAMYFCASSAWTLAKNIQYFGAGTRLSVL.

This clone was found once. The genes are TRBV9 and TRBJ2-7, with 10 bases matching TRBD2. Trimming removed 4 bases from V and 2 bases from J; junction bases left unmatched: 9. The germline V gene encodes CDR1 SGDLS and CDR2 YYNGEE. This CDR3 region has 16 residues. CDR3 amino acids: CASSPQTGTSAYEQYF. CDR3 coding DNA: TGTGCCAGCAGCCCCCAAACCGGGACTAGCGCCTACGAGCAGTACTTC.

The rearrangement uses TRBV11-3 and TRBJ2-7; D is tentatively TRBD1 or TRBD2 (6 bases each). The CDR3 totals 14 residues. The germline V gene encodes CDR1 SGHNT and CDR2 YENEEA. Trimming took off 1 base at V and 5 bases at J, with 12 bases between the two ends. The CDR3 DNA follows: TGTGCCAGCAGCTTAGTACCGGGGGCCAACGAGCAGTACTTC. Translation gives CASSLVPGANEQYF.

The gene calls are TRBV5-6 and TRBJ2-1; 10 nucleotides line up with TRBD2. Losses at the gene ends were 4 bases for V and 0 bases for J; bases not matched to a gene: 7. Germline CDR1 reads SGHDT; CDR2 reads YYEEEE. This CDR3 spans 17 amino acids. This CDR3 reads CASSPDPSGSSYNEQFF. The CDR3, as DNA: TGTGCCAGCAGCCCGGACCCTAGCGGGAGCTCCTACAATGAGCAGTTCTTC.

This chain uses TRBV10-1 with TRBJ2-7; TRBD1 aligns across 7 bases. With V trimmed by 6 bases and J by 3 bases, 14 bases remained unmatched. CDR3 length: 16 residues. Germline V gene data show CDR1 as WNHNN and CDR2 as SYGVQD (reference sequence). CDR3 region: CASSGTATLPNYEQYF. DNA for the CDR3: TGCGCCAGCAGCGGGACAGCTACATTACCAAACTACGAGCAGTACTTC.

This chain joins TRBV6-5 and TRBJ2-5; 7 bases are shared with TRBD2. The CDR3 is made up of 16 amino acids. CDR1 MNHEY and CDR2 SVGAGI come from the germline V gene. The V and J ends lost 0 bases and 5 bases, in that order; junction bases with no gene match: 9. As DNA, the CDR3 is TGTGCCAGCAGTTACTCAGTTCCGGGAGGTCCCGAGACCCAGTACTTC. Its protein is CASSYSVPGGPETQYF.

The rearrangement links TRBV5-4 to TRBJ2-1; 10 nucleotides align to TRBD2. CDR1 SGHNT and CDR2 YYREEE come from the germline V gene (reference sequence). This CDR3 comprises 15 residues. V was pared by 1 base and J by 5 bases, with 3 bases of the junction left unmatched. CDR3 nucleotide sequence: TGTGCCAGCAGCTTGATAGGACTAGCGGACAATGAGCAGTTCTTC. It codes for CASSLIGLADNEQFF.